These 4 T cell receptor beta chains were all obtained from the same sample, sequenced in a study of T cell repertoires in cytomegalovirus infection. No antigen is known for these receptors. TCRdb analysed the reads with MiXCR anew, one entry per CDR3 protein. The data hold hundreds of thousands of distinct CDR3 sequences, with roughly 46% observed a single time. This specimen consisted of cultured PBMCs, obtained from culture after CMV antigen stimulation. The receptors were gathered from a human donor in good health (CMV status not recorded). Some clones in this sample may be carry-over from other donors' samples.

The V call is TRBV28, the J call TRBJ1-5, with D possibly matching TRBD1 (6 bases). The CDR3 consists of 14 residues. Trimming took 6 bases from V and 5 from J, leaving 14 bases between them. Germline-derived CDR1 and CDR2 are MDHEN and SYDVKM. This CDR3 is CASRLTGIYQPQHF. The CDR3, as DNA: TGTGCCAGCAGGTTAACAGGGATCTATCAGCCCCAGCATTTT.

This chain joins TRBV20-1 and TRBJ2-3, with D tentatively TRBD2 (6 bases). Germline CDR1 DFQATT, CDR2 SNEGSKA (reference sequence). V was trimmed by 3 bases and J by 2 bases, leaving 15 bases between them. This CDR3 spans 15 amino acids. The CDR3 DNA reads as TGCAGTGCTAGGGACGGGAGAACCGACACAGATACGCAGTATTTT. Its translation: CSARDGRTDTDTQYF.

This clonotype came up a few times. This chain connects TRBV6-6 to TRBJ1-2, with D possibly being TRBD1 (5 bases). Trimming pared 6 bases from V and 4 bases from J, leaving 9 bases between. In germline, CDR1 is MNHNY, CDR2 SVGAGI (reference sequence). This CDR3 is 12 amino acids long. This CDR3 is CASRTVSYGYTF. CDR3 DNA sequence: TGTGCCAGCAGGACAGTAAGCTATGGCTACACCTTC.

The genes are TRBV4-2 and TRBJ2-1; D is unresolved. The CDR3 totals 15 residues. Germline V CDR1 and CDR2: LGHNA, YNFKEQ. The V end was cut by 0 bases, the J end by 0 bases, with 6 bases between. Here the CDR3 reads CASSQDYSSYNEQFF. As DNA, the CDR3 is TGTGCCAGCAGCCAAGACTACTCCTCCTACAATGAGCAGTTCTTC.